This entry lists 18 T cell receptor beta chains sequenced from one sample in a study of regulatory T cells in long-lasting Graves disease. For TCR beta, libraries came from iRepertoire HTBI primers and Arm-PCR of CDR3 regions. Using its own MiXCR run on the multiplex PCR reads, TCRdb lists one record per CDR3 protein. The repertoire holds roughly 560,000 distinct CDR3 sequences, about 16% seen once, with roughly 25% in the top ten. Indicated time point: newly diagnosed GD, antithyroid drugs for less than 3 months. The TCR library was prepared using RNA isolated from PBMCs. This same sample was also taken into another study, of T cells in Graves' hyperthyroidism and ophthalmopathy.

Sequenced here: peripheral blood mononuclear cells (PBMCs), sampled at new diagnosis, from a patient treated with antithyroid drugs. These receptors were taken from a woman aged 40 to 65 with Graves disease.

This clonotype was seen more than once but under ten times. The chain joins TRBV7-9 to TRBJ1-5, with 9 bases that match TRBD1. V shed 5 bases, J shed 4 bases, and the junction held 6 bases outside the gene matches. Germline V gene sequence: CDR1 SEHNR, CDR2 FQNEAQ (reference sequence). The CDR3 consists of 15 residues. The CDR3 region is CASSQTGGINQPQHF. For the CDR3, the DNA is TGTGCCAGCAGCCAGACAGGGGGTATAAATCAGCCCCAGCATTTT.

This clonotype was observed a few times. The chain links TRBV7-9 to TRBJ2-1; no definite D call. The CDR3 loop spans 13 amino acids. Germline-derived CDR1 and CDR2 are SEHNR and FQNEAQ (reference sequence). V lost 1 base and J lost 10, with 11 bases in between. The CDR3 is CASSLEALIEQFF. In DNA, the CDR3 is TGTGCCAGCAGCTTAGAAGCCCTCATCGAGCAGTTCTTC.

This rearrangement joins TRBV4-2 to TRBJ1-3; D perhaps matches TRBD1 (6 bases). Trimming took off 6 bases at V and 2 bases at J, with 14 bases between the two ends. The V gene's germline CDR1 is LGHNA and CDR2 YNFKEQ. The CDR3 has 15 residues. CDR3 sequence reads: CASSDRTLTGNTIYF. The CDR3 nucleotides are TGTGCCAGCAGTGACAGGACTTTGACTGGAAACACCATATATTTT.

A few counts support this clonotype. The chain combines TRBV30 with TRBJ1-1; possibly TRBD1 for D (5 bases). The CDR3 consists of 11 residues. V lost 3 bases, J lost 12 bases, and 14 bases lay in between. Germline V gives CDR1 GTSNPN, CDR2 SVGIG (reference sequence). The CDR3 loop is CAWRGPDKTFF. The CDR3 DNA follows: TGTGCCTGGAGGGGACCGGACAAAACTTTCTTT. The whole variable domain, remainder taken from reference TRBV30 and TRBJ1-1, is SQTIHQWPATLVQPVGSPLSLECTVEGTSNPNLYWYRQAAGRGLQLLFYSVGIGQISSEVPQNLSASRPQDRQFILSSKKLLLSDSGFYLCAWRGPDKTFFGQGTRLTVV.

The chain carries TRBV30 and TRBJ2-3; D not certain. This CDR3 has 11 residues. Trimming stripped 3 bases from V and 4 bases from J, with 5 bases between. The V gene's germline CDR1 is GTSNPN and CDR2 SVGIG (reference sequence). The CDR3 sequence: CAWSYPDTQYF. The CDR3 DNA reads as TGTGCCTGGAGCTACCCAGATACGCAGTATTTT.

This clonotype came up many times. The V gene is TRBV18, the J gene TRBJ1-2; 8 bases map to TRBD1. The CDR3 has 12 amino acids. Germline V gene lookup returns CDR1 KGHSH and CDR2 LQKENI. The V and J ends lost 8 bases and 4 bases, in that order; junction bases with no gene match: 3. The CDR3 DNA reads as TGTGCCAGCGACGGGACAGGCTATGGCTACACCTTC. Protein sequence: CASDGTGYGYTF.

This clonotype showed up just a few times. This rearrangement joins TRBV6-1 to TRBJ1-4; D gene uncertain. The CDR3 totals 13 residues. Trimming removed 7 bases at V and 6 bases at J, with 12 bases between. Per the germline V gene, CDR1 is MNHNS and CDR2 is SASEGT. The CDR3 DNA reads as TGTGCCAGCAAAGAGGGAGAGGATGAAAAACTGTTTTTT. Its protein is CASKEGEDEKLFF.

This clonotype was seen only a few times. This chain uses TRBV5-1 with TRBJ1-3, with D unclear. Germline V gene sequence: CDR1 SGHRS, CDR2 YFSETQ. V lost 4 bases and J 0 bases, leaving 8 bases between the germline ends. The CDR3 spans 14 residues. CDR3: CASSPQPSGNTIYF. CDR3 sequence (DNA): TGCGCCAGCAGCCCTCAGCCCTCTGGAAACACCATATATTTT.

This clonotype was observed a few times. The chain has TRBV3-1 and TRBJ2-1, with 8 bases fitting TRBD2. The CDR3 runs 16 residues. Per the germline V gene, CDR1 is LGHDT and CDR2 is YNNKEL (reference sequence). The ends lost 4 bases at V and 4 bases at J; junction bases unmatched: 9. The CDR3 loop reads CASSRDGGGYYNEQFF. CDR3 bases: TGTGCCAGCAGCCGTGACGGGGGGGGTTATTACAATGAGCAGTTCTTC.

On this clonotype itself: This may arise from a read error, as a much more abundant clone is one base away. A read error is likely, as this CDR3 ends without the conserved phenylalanine or tryptophan. V and J are TRBV12-3 or TRBV12-4 and TRBJ2-1; 11 nucleotides match TRBD1. With 5 bases clipped from V and 4 bases from J, the junction kept 10 bases outside the gene matches. This CDR3 has 17 residues. The DNA for the CDR3 is TGTGCCAGCAGTGGGGGTACTGGGACAGGGGGTTACAATGAGCAGTTCCTC. This sequence encodes CASSGGTGTGGYNEQFL.

This clonotype was seen many times. The chain couples TRBV5-1 to TRBJ2-7; TRBD1 matches at 7 bases. Trimming removed 5 bases from V and 0 bases from J; junction bases left unmatched: 5. The germline CDR1 and CDR2 sequences are SGHRS and YFSETQ. The CDR3 is 14 residues long. The CDR3 spells CASRTDRDSYEQYF. Written as DNA, the CDR3 is TGCGCCAGCAGAACAGACAGGGACTCCTACGAGCAGTACTTC.

This clonotype was observed a handful of times. The chain uses TRBV6-5 and TRBJ2-2; D is possibly TRBD1 or TRBD2 (5 bases each). Germline V CDR1 and CDR2: MNHEY, SVGAGI. Trimming pared 4 bases from V and 7 bases from J, leaving 16 bases between. This CDR3 comprises 15 residues. CDR3 loop: CASSFNSGGGGELFF. The CDR3 DNA is TGTGCCAGCAGTTTTAACAGCGGTGGGGGCGGGGAGCTGTTTTTT.

This clonotype has a handful of counts. The rearrangement joins TRBV12-3 or TRBV12-4 to TRBJ2-1; 8 nucleotides match TRBD2. CDR3 length: 16 residues. J was trimmed by 0 bases and V by 6 bases; bases with no gene match: 7. The CDR3 region has the DNA TGTGCCAGCAGCCCCATAGCGGGGCTCTCCTACAATGAGCAGTTCTTC. This gives the protein CASSPIAGLSYNEQFF.

In this sample, this clonotype turned up a few times. The CDR3 bases are TGCAGTGCTCCTCGGACGGACAGCTTCCCTCGAAACACCATATATTTT. Translated: CSAPRTDSFPRNTIYF. The chain couples TRBV20-1 to TRBJ1-3; perhaps TRBD1 as D (6 bases). This CDR3 is built from 16 residues. Germline loops: CDR1 DFQATT, CDR2 SNEGSKA (reference sequence). The V end lost 5 bases, the J end lost 5 bases, and 22 bases lay between the germline ends.

In its sample, this clonotype was seen many times. The gene calls are TRBV2 and TRBJ1-2; D is unresolved. The length of the CDR3 is 12 residues. Germline V gene sequence: CDR1 SNHLY, CDR2 FYNNEI. V shed 4 bases and J shed 5 bases, with 8 bases lying between them. The CDR3 nucleotides are TGTGCCAGCAGTGCCAGCGGATATGGCTACACCTTC. Its protein product is CASSASGYGYTF.

Notes on this clonotype: Just one base apart from a much larger clone, this may be a read error. The chain joins TRBV27 to TRBJ1-5, with 7 bases that match TRBD1. The germline gives CDR1 MNHEY, CDR2 SMNVEV (reference sequence). CDR3 size: 14 residues. CDR3 protein: CANSFDRDNQPQHF. CDR3 sequence (DNA): TGTGCCAACAGTTTCGACAGGGACAATCAGCCCCAGCATTTT.

The chain links TRBV12-5 to TRBJ1-2; D not resolved. V shed 1 base and J shed 7 bases, with 13 bases lying between them. Germline loops: CDR1 LGHNT, CDR2 FRNRAP. This CDR3 is built from 14 residues. The CDR3 coding sequence is TGTGCTAGTGGTTTGGGTGGGGTCCTGGGTGGCTACACCTTC. Its protein is CASGLGGVLGGYTF.

The V and J genes are TRBV4-1 and TRBJ2-5; D not resolved. From germline, CDR1 is MGHRA and CDR2 YSYEKL. V lost 4 bases and J 2 bases, leaving 14 bases between the germline ends. The CDR3 totals 15 residues. The CDR3 DNA sequence: TGCGCCAGCAGCCCCTACGATAGGGATCAAGAGACCCAGTACTTC. Translating gives CASSPYDRDQETQYF.